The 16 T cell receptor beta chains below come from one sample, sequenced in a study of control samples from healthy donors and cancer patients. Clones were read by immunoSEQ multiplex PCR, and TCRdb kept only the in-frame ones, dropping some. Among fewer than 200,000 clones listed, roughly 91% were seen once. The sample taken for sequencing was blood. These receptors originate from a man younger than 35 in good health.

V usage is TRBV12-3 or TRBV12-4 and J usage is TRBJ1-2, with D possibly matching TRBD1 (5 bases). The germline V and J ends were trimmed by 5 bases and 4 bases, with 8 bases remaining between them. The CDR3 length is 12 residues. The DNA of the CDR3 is TGTGCCAGCAGTGCGACAGCCTATGGCTACACCTTC. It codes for CASSATAYGYTF.

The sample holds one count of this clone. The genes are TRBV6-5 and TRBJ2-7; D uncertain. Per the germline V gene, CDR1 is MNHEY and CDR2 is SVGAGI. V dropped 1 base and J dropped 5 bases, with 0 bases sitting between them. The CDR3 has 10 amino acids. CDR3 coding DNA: TGTGCCAGCAGTTACTACGAGCAGTACTTC. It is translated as CASSYYEQYF.

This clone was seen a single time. For the CDR3, the DNA is TGTGCCAGCAGCTCCGGCTTCGACGCCTCAAAGGATAGGGCCGAGCAGTACTTC. As protein: CASSSGFDASKDRAEQYF. The chain joins TRBV9 to TRBJ2-7; D gene ambiguous. V dropped 4 bases and J dropped 6 bases, with 29 bases sitting between them. Germline lookup yields CDR1 SGDLS and CDR2 YYNGEE. The CDR3 consists of 18 residues.

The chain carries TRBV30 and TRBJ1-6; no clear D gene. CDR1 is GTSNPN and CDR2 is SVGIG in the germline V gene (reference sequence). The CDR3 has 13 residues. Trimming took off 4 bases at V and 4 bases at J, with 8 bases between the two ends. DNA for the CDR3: TGTGCCTGGACCGACTCTTATAATTCACCCCTCCACTTT. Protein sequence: CAWTDSYNSPLHF.

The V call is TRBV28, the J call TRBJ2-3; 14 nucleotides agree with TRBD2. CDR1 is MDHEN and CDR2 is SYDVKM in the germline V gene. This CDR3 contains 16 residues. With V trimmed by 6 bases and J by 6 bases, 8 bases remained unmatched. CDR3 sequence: CASSPRLAGGPDTQYF. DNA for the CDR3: TGTGCCAGCAGCCCCCGACTAGCGGGGGGGCCGGATACGCAGTATTTT.

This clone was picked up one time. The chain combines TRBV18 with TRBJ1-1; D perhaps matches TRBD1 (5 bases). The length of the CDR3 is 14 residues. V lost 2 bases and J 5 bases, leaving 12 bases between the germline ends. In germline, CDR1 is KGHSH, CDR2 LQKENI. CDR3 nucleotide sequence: TGTGCCAGCTCACCATTGGGGGTAGGGACTGAAGCTTTCTTT. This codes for CASSPLGVGTEAFF.

The CDR3 here is CASSRPFRGPDEKLFF. CDR3 DNA: TGTGCCAGCAGCCGACCGTTCAGGGGGCCGGATGAAAAACTGTTTTTT. This sequence joins TRBV14 and TRBJ1-4, with 8 nucleotides matching TRBD1. V trimming: 4 bases; J trimming: 6 bases; junction bases outside the gene matches: 10. The germline V gene encodes CDR1 SGHDN and CDR2 FVKESK. This CDR3 contains 16 residues.

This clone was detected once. The CDR3 here is CASSRKGPTSSYNEQFF. In DNA form, the CDR3 reads TGTGCCAGCAGCCGGAAGGGACCGACTAGCTCCTACAATGAGCAGTTCTTC. The rearrangement joins TRBV5-4 to TRBJ2-1; TRBD2 is a possible D gene (6 bases). Trimming stripped 4 bases from V and 0 bases from J, with 17 bases between. The CDR3 covers 17 residues. Looked up from germline, CDR1 is SGHNT and CDR2 is YYREEE (reference sequence).

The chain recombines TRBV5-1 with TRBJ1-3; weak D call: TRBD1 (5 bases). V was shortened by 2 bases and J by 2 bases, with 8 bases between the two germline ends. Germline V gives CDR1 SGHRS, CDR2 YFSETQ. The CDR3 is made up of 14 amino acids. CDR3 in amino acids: CASSFGGAGNTIYF. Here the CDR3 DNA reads TGCGCCAGCAGCTTCGGAGGGGCTGGAAACACCATATATTTT.

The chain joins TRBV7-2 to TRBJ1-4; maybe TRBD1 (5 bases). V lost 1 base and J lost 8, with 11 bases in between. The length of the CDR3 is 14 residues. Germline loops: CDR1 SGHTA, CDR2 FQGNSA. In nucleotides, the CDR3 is TGTGCCAGCAGCTTAGGTGGCGGGGGGGAAAAACTGTTTTTT. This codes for CASSLGGGGEKLFF.

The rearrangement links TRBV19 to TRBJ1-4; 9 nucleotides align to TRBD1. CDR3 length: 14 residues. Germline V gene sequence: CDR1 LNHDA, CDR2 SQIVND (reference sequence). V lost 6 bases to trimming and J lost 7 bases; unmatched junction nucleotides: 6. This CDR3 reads CASSRTGVGEKLFF. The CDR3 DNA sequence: TGTGCCAGTAGCAGGACAGGGGTGGGTGAAAAACTGTTTTTT.

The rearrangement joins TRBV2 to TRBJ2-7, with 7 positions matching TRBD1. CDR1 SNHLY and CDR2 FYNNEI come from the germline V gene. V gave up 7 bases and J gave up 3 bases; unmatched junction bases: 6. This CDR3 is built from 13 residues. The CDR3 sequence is CASIRDRDYEQYF. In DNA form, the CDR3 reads TGTGCCAGCATTCGCGACAGGGACTACGAGCAGTACTTC.

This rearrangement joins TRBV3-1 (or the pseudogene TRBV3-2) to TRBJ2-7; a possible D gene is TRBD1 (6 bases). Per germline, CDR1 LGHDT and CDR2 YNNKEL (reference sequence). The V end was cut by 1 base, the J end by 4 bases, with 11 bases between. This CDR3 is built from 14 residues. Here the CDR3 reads CASSQGGLQYEQYF. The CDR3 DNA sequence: TGTGCCAGCAGCCAAGGGGGGCTCCAGTACGAGCAGTACTTC.

The CDR3 DNA reads as TGTGCCAGCAGCCAGGAAGCGGGGGGGCGGTTCAGGGCGTTCTTC. Translated, it gives CASSQEAGGRFRAFF. This chain links TRBV3-1 (or the pseudogene TRBV3-2) with TRBJ2-1, with 10 bases that match TRBD2. The germline CDR1 and CDR2 sequences are LGHDT and YNNKEL (reference sequence). Trimming removed 3 bases from V and 15 bases from J; junction bases left unmatched: 14. This CDR3 has 15 amino acids.

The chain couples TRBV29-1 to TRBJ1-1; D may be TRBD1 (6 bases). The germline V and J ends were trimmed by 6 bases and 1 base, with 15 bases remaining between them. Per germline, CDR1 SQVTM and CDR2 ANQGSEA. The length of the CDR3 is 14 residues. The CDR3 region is CSVGPGQSNTEAFF. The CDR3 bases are TGCAGCGTGGGACCTGGACAGTCGAACACTGAAGCTTTCTTT.

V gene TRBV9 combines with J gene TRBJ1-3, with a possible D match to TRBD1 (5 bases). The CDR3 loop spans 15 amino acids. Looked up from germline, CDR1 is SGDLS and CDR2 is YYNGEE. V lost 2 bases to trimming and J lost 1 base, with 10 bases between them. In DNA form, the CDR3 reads TGTGCCAGCAGCGTTACGGGGGTATCTGGAAACACCATATATTTT. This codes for CASSVTGVSGNTIYF. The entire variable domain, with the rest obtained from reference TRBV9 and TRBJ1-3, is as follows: DSGVTQTPKHLITATGQRVTLRCSPRSGDLSVYWYQQSLDQGLQFLIQYYNGEERAKGNILERFSAQQFPDLHSELNLSSLELGDSALYFCASSVTGVSGNTIYFGEGSWLTVV.